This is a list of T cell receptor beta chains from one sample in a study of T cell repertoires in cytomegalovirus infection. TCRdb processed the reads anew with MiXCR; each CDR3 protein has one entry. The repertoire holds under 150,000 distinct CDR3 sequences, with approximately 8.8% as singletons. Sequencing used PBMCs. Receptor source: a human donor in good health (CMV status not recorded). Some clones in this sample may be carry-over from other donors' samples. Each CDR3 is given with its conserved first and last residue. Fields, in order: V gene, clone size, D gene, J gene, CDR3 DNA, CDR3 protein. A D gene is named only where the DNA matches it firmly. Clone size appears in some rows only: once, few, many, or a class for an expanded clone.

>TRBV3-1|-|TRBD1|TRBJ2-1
TGTGCCAGCAGCCCGCCCCTATGGGACAGGGGGTACAATGAGCAGTTCTTC
CASSPPLWDRGYNEQFF
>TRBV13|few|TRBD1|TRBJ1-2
TGTGCCAGCAGCTTAGTGGGACAGGGGAGCTATGGCTACACCTTC
CASSLVGQGSYGYTF
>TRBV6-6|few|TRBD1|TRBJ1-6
TGTGCCAGCAGTTCTCCCGGGACAGATAATTCACCCCTCCACTTT
CASSSPGTDNSPLHF
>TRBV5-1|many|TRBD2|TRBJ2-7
TGCGCCAGCAGCTCAGGGCGGGAGGGTTACGAGCAGTACTTC
CASSSGREGYEQYF
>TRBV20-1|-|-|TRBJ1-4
TGCAGTGCTAGAGAGGGGTTAACTAATGAAAAACTGTTTTTT
CSAREGLTNEKLFF
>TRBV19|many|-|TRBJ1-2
TGTGCCAGTAGTCCTTATACCTTTGATCGCAACTATGGCTACACCTTC
CASSPYTFDRNYGYTF
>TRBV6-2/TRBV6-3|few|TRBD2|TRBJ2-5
TGTGCCAGCAGTTACTCACTTAGCGGGGGCGCCCACGACCAGTACTTC
CASSYSLSGGAHDQYF
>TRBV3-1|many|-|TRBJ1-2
TGTGCCAGCAGCCAAGACAGGCAGGGTGGCTACACCTTC
CASSQDRQGGYTF
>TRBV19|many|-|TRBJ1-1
TGTGCCAGTAGTATAGTTGGGGTGAACACTGAAGCTTTCTTT
CASSIVGVNTEAFF
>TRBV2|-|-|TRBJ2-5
TGTGCCAGCCTCTTGCCGGGGGCCCAGGAAGAGACCCAGTACTTC
CASLLPGAQEETQYF
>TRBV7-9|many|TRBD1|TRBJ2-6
TGTGCCAGCAGCGCCCGGGACAGTTCCTCTGGGGCCAACGTCCTGACTTTC
CASSARDSSSGANVLTF
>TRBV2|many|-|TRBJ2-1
TGTGCCAGCAGGAGGGGCAGCTACAATGAGCAGTTCTTC
CASRRGSYNEQFF
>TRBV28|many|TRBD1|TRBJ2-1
TGTGCCAGCAGTTTTACTGGGACAGGGTTGATGGATGAGCAGTTCTTC
CASSFTGTGLMDEQFF
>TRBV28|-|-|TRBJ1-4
TGTGCCAGCAGTTTGGGCGGCAGGAATGAAAAACTGTTTTTT
CASSLGGRNEKLFF
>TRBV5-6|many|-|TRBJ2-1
TGTGCCAGCAGCTTCGGACCCGGGACAAACACCTACAATGAGCAGTTCTTC
CASSFGPGTNTYNEQFF
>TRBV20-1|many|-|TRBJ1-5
TGCAGTGCCCCGAACAGGGTTTTCGGTCAGCCCCAGCATTTT
CSAPNRVFGQPQHF
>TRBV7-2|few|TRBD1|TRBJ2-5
TGTGCCAGCAGCGCAGGGGACAGCTACCAAGAGACCCAGTACTTC
CASSAGDSYQETQYF
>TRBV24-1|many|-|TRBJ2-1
TGTGCCACCAGTGGACGGGGAAATGAGCAGTTCTTC
CATSGRGNEQFF
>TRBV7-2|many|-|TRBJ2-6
TGTGCCAGCAGCCGTTTAATCCCCGGGACCCTGACTTTC
CASSRLIPGTLTF
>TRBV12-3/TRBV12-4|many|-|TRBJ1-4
TGTGCCAGCACCTGGCAGGGGACTGAAAAACTGTTTTTT
CASTWQGTEKLFF
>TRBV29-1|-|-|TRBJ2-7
TGCAGCGTTGAACTAGGTTCGACAATAGCCTACGAGCAGTACTTC
CSVELGSTIAYEQYF
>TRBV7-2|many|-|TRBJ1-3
TGTGCCAGCAGCTTAGTTGGCGGTACTGGAAACACCATATATTTT
CASSLVGGTGNTIYF
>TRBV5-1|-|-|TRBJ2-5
TGCGCCAGCTCCCGCGGGGGCGTTCCCTCCGAGACCCAGTACTTC
CASSRGGVPSETQYF
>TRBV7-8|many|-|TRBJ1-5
TGTGCCAGCAGCTTAGCCGGCAGTCAGCCCCAGCATTTT
CASSLAGSQPQHF
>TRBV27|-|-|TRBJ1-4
TGTGCCAGCAGACGAGGGGGGGAAAAACTGTTTTTT
CASRRGGEKLFF
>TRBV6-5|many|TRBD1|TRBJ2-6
TGTGCCAGCAGTTACGGGACAGGGAGTGGGGCCAACGTCCTGACTTTC
CASSYGTGSGANVLTF
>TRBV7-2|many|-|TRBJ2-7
TGTGCCAGCAGCTCGGGCAGGTACTCCTACGAGCAGTACTTC
CASSSGRYSYEQYF
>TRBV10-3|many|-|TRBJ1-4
TGTGCCATCAGTGAGAAACGGGTGTCAACTAATGAAAAACTGTTTTTT
CAISEKRVSTNEKLFF
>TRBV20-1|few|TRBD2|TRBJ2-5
TGCAGTGCTAGAGCCGCTCCTCCTGGACTAGCAAGAGAGACCCAGTACTTC
CSARAAPPGLARETQYF
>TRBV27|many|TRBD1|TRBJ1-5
TGTGCCAGCAGTAACTACAGGGGTAGAAGCAATCAGCCCCAGCATTTT
CASSNYRGRSNQPQHF
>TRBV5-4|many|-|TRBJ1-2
TGTGCCAGCAGCCCTAGGGCGGAGAGTGGCTACACCTTC
CASSPRAESGYTF
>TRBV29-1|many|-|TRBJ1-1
TGCAGCGTTGAAGATCTTTTCGCTTGGAACACTGAAGCTTTCTTT
CSVEDLFAWNTEAFF
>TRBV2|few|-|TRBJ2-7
TGTGCCAGCACATACTACTACGAGCAGTACTTC
CASTYYYEQYF
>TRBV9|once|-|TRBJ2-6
TGTGCCAGCAGCGTTCCCGGGGCCAACGTCCTGACTTTC
CASSVPGANVLTF
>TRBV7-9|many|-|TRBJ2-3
TGTGCCAGCAGCACGTGGACATACCGCACAGATACGCAGTATTTT
CASSTWTYRTDTQYF
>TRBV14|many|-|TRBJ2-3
-
CASSQDVARGSRGKYF
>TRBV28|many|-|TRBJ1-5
TGTGCCAGCAGTTTATACACAGGCGGAAATCAGCCCCAGCATTTT
CASSLYTGGNQPQHF
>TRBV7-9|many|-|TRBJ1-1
TGTGCCAGCAGCCCGAGCTCGGCAACTGAAGCTTTCTTT
CASSPSSATEAFF
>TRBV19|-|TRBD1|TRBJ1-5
TGTGCCCGTAGTTTTACAGGGGGCAATCAGCCCCAGCATTTT
CARSFTGGNQPQHF
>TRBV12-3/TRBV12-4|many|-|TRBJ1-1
TGTGCCAGCAGTCCTCGGAACACTGAAGCTTTCTTT
CASSPRNTEAFF
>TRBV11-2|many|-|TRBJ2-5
TGTGCCAGCGGATTGGGAGAGACCCAGTACTTC
CASGLGETQYF
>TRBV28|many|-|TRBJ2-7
TGTGCCAGCAGTTCCCACCCTCTTCTAACAGGGCTTTTGTCCTACGAGCAGTACTTC
CASSSHPLLTGLLSYEQYF
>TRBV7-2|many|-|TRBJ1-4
TGTGCCAGCAGCTTAGGGGGGGCGAACGGTGAAAAACTGTTTTTT
CASSLGGANGEKLFF
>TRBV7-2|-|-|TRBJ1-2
TGTGCCAGCAGCTCGGGTCAGAGCGGCCATGGCTACACCTTC
CASSSGQSGHGYTF
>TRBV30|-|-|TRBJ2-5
TGTGCCTGGAGCCAACAGGCAGGGGCTCGGGCCCAGTACTTC
CAWSQQAGARAQYF
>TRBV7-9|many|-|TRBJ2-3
TGTGCCAGCCGACCGCCGGGGGTTACAGATACGCAGTATTTT
CASRPPGVTDTQYF